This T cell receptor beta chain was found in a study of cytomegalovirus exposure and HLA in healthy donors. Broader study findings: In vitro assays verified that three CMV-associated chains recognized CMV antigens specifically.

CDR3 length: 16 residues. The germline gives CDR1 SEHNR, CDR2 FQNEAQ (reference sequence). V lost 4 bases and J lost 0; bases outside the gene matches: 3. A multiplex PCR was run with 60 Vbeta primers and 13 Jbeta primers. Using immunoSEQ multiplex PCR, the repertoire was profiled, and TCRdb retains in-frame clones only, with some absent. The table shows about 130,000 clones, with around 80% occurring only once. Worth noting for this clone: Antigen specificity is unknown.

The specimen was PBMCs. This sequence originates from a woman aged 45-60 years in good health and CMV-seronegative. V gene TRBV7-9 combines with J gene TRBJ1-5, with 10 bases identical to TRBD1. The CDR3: CASSSRQGASNQPQHF. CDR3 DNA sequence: TGTGCCAGCAGCTCCCGACAGGGGGCTAGCAATCAGCCCCAGCATTTT.